This T cell receptor beta chain was identified in a study of beta chain features in type 1 diabetes. Findings and limits, study-wide: TCRB CDR3 length was moderately but significantly reduced in all four CD4+ subsets of Type 1 diabetes patients.

The germline V gene encodes CDR1 MNHNS and CDR2 SASEGT. The CDR3 loop spans 12 amino acids. Trimming left V 4 bases short and J 5 bases short, with 8 bases between. Expressed TCRB transcripts were sequenced because the isolated RNA had all been reverse transcribed beforehand. Profiling relied on immunoSEQ multiplex PCR, and the TCRdb table lists in-frame clones only, not all of them. Found here are hundreds of thousands of clones, roughly 16% of them singletons; the top ten hold 0.02% to 0.025%. This clone came up a few times. Its antigen is still unknown. There was one heparinised blood draw per donor, averaging about 110 mL.

The source of this sequence is a woman aged 18-30 years in good health. Sequenced sample: naive CD4+ T cells from blood. The genes are TRBV6-1 and TRBJ1-1; no clear D. Here the CDR3 reads CASSGGSTEAFF. CDR3 nucleotide sequence: TGTGCCAGCAGTGGGGGTTCAACTGAAGCTTTCTTT.